What follows are 21 T cell receptor beta chains derived from one specimen sequenced in a study of blood T cell repertoires in COVID-19. Method: immunoSEQ multiplex PCR; TCRdb's copy keeps in-frame clones and lacks some. This sample has fewer than 350,000 clones, with approximately 88% found just once. Sequenced input: PBMCs or T cells enriched from blood (not recorded which). These receptors all stem from a man aged 60 to 69 who had recovered from COVID-19.

The chain uses TRBV5-1 and TRBJ1-2; D gene ambiguous. CDR1 is SGHRS, CDR2 YFSETQ, per germline. There are 14 residues in the CDR3. Trimming took off 1 base at V and 3 bases at J, with 10 bases between the two ends. For the CDR3, the DNA is TGCGCCAGCAGCTTGAATCCGGCGGACTATGGCTACACCTTC. It yields the protein CASSLNPADYGYTF.

The chain recombines TRBV4-2 with TRBJ2-2, with D possibly TRBD2 on 6 matching bases. The CDR3 loop spans 17 amino acids. Trimming pared 0 bases from V and 1 base from J, leaving 12 bases between. Germline CDR1 LGHNA, CDR2 YNFKEQ. This chain's CDR3 is CASSQDSGTLNTGELFF. The CDR3 region has the DNA TGTGCCAGCAGCCAAGATTCAGGGACTTTGAACACCGGGGAGCTGTTTTTT.

This chain links TRBV18 with TRBJ2-5; 7 bases line up with TRBD1. Trimming at V came to 3 bases and at J to 5 bases, leaving 6 bases not matched to a gene. This CDR3 has 14 residues. Germline loops: CDR1 KGHSH, CDR2 LQKENI. CDR3 protein: CASSPPGTEETQYF. For the CDR3, the DNA is TGTGCCAGCTCACCGCCCGGGACAGAGGAGACCCAGTACTTC.

The chain has TRBV15 and TRBJ2-7, with 9 bases fitting TRBD2. The CDR3 has 16 amino acids. V trimming: 1 base; J trimming: 2 bases; junction bases outside the gene matches: 6. The germline V gene has CDR1 LNHNV and CDR2 YYDKDF (reference sequence). CDR3 DNA: TGTGCCACCAGCAGAGGACGGCGGGAGGGGGCCTACGAGCAGTACTTC. Protein product: CATSRGRREGAYEQYF.

Regarding this clone: At one of its ends the junction is not consistent with the germline gene, which may arise from a read error. The gene calls are TRBV7-7 and TRBJ2-2; D possibly corresponds to TRBD2 (6 bases). This CDR3 is built from 15 residues. Germline CDR1 SSHAT, CDR2 FNYEAQ (reference sequence). The CDR3 nucleotides are TGTGCTAGCAGCTCCCCTCCAGCGGGCACCGGGGAGCTGTTTTTT. Translation gives CASSSPPAGTGELFF.

This clone came up once. This chain joins TRBV24-1 and TRBJ2-7; D is uncertain. Trimming removed 4 bases at V and 0 bases at J, with 6 bases between. Germline V CDR1 and CDR2: KGHDR, SFDVKD. This CDR3 is 13 amino acids long. The CDR3 loop is CATSDPGSYEQYF. CDR3 nucleotide sequence: TGTGCCACCAGTGACCCGGGCTCCTACGAGCAGTACTTC.

The rearrangement links TRBV7-2 to TRBJ2-1; TRBD1 aligns across 8 bases. V lost 1 base, J lost 8 bases, and 7 bases stayed unmatched. This CDR3 is built from 15 residues. CDR1 and CDR2 from the germline V gene are SGHTA and FQGNSA. CDR3 region: CASSLGGQGFDEQFF. CDR3 nucleotide sequence: TGTGCCAGCAGCTTAGGCGGACAGGGATTCGATGAGCAGTTCTTC.

The chain uses TRBV5-6 and TRBJ2-1, with D maybe TRBD1 (6 bases). Trimming removed 5 bases at V and 2 bases at J, with 14 bases between. The CDR3 is made up of 15 amino acids. CDR1 is SGHDT, CDR2 YYEEEE, per germline. The CDR3 DNA reads TGTGCCAGCAGGTTCGACAGGACGCCCTACAATGAGCAGTTCTTC. This gives the protein CASRFDRTPYNEQFF.

This clone was recorded once. The same CDR3 also results from other DNA sequences found in this sample. V usage is TRBV5-1 and J usage is TRBJ2-7, with 10 bases identical to TRBD1. Germline CDR1 SGHRS, CDR2 YFSETQ. The CDR3 is 15 amino acids. With 0 bases clipped from V and 2 bases from J, the junction kept 2 bases outside the gene matches. The CDR3 spells CASSLGGQGTYEQYF. The CDR3 DNA is TGCGCCAGCAGCTTGGGGGGACAGGGGACCTACGAGCAGTACTTC.

CDR3 protein: CATSTRNNEQFF. The CDR3 DNA follows: TGTGCCACCAGTACCAGAAACAATGAGCAGTTCTTC. V gene TRBV24-1 combines with J gene TRBJ2-1, with D uncertain. The CDR3 runs to 12 residues. In germline, CDR1 is KGHDR, CDR2 SFDVKD. Trimming shortened V by 6 bases and J by 5 bases, and 7 bases separated the two germline ends.

V usage is TRBV13 and J usage is TRBJ2-7, with TRBD2 identical over 7 bases. Germline V CDR1 and CDR2: PRHDT, FYEKMQ (reference sequence). The CDR3 spans 15 residues. The V segment lost 3 bases and the J segment 4 bases; nucleotides outside the gene matches: 9. The CDR3 protein is CASSLFGGSLYEQYF. For the CDR3, the DNA is TGTGCCAGCAGCTTGTTTGGCGGGAGCCTTTACGAGCAGTACTTC.

V is TRBV7-8 and J is TRBJ1-1, with a tentative D call TRBD1 (5 bases). Trimming took 6 bases from V and 5 from J, leaving 13 bases between them. Germline V gives CDR1 SGHVS, CDR2 FQNEAQ. This CDR3 has 13 residues. The CDR3 coding sequence is TGTGCCAGCAGTCGTGGGGGGGTAACTGAAGCTTTCTTT. Protein: CASSRGGVTEAFF. The entire variable domain, with the rest obtained from reference TRBV7-8 and TRBJ1-1, is as follows: GAGVSQSPRYKVAKRGQDVALRCDPISGHVSLFWYQQALGQGPEFLTYFQNEAQLDKSGLPSDRFFAERPEGSVSTLKIQRTQQEDSAVYLCASSRGGVTEAFFGQGTRLTVV.

CDR3 sequence: CASSGGVLTSNVLTF. CDR3 sequence (DNA): TGCGCCAGCAGCGGGGGCGTTCTTACGTCCAACGTCCTGACTTTC. This chain connects TRBV5-1 to TRBJ2-6; TRBD1 might be the D (6 bases). Trimming left V 4 bases short and J 8 bases short, with 16 bases between. The V gene's germline CDR1 is SGHRS and CDR2 YFSETQ. The CDR3 totals 15 residues.

This clone was seen once. The genes are TRBV19 and TRBJ2-1, with 9 bases matching TRBD1. The CDR3 covers 18 residues. Germline V CDR1 and CDR2: LNHDA, SQIVND (reference sequence). The V gene end was trimmed by 4 bases and the J gene end by 7 bases; junction bases not matched to a gene: 17. The CDR3 loop is CASSTLLPGQGGRNEQFF. CDR3 coding DNA: TGTGCCAGTAGTACTCTCTTACCGGGACAGGGAGGGCGGAATGAGCAGTTCTTC.

This clone was detected only once. The J gene is TRBJ2-7, the V gene TRBV6-5, with 8 bases lining up with TRBD2. CDR3 length: 13 residues. J was trimmed by 6 bases and V by 0 bases; bases with no gene match: 1. The germline CDR1 and CDR2 sequences are MNHEY and SVGAGI. Written as DNA, the CDR3 is TGTGCCAGCAGTTACTCACGGGGGGGCGAGCAGTACTTC. It is translated as CASSYSRGGEQYF.

A few counts support this clone. The chain employs TRBV6-5 and TRBJ1-1, with D possibly matching TRBD1 (5 bases). Trimming pared 6 bases from V and 1 base from J, leaving 12 bases between. CDR3 length: 14 amino acids. The germline V gene has CDR1 MNHEY and CDR2 SVGAGI. The CDR3 loop is CASSNRGGNTEAFF. In DNA form, the CDR3 reads TGTGCCAGCAGCAACCGGGGGGGGAACACTGAAGCTTTCTTT.

The J gene is TRBJ2-1, the V gene TRBV6-2 or TRBV6-3, with TRBD2 matching 9 bases. Losses at the gene ends were 4 bases for V and 2 bases for J; bases not matched to a gene: 6. This CDR3 is 16 amino acids long. Germline lookup yields CDR1 MNHEY and CDR2 SVGEGT. CDR3 nucleotide sequence: TGTGCCAGCAGTTCCGGACTAGCGATAACCTACAATGAGCAGTTCTTC. Translated: CASSSGLAITYNEQFF.

V is TRBV18 and J is TRBJ1-4; 8 nucleotides match TRBD1. The V gene end was trimmed by 5 bases and the J gene end by 6 bases; junction bases not matched to a gene: 5. The germline V gene encodes CDR1 KGHSH and CDR2 LQKENI. The CDR3 extends over 14 amino acids. The CDR3 sequence is CASSDRGGDEKLFF. Written as DNA, the CDR3 is TGTGCCAGCTCAGACAGGGGAGGAGATGAAAAACTGTTTTTT. Full variable domain (outside the CDR3, taken from reference TRBV18 and TRBJ1-4): NAGVMQNPRHLVRRRGQEARLRCSPMKGHSHVYWYRQLPEEGLKFMVYLQKENIIDESGMPKERFSAEFPKEGPSILRIQQVVRGDSAAYFCASSDRGGDEKLFFGSGTQLSVL.

This clone was picked up one time. The genes are TRBV5-6 and TRBJ2-1; 10 bases align to TRBD2. Losses at the gene ends were 1 base for V and 4 bases for J; bases not matched to a gene: 2. Per germline, CDR1 SGHDT and CDR2 YYEEEE. CDR3 length equals 15 residues. CDR3 region: CASSLTAGGYNEQFF. As DNA, the CDR3 is TGTGCCAGCAGCTTGACAGCGGGAGGGTACAATGAGCAGTTCTTC.

CDR3 DNA sequence: TGCAGTGCTAGTCTAAGCGGAGGACTAAACATTCAGTACTTC. It translates to CSASLSGGLNIQYF. V and J are TRBV20-1 and TRBJ2-4; TRBD2 might be the D (5 bases). V was clipped by 3 bases and J by 6 bases, with 15 bases between them. The CDR3 spans 14 residues. Germline lookup yields CDR1 DFQATT and CDR2 SNEGSKA (reference sequence).

V and J are TRBV30 and TRBJ2-6; a weak D match, TRBD2 (5 bases). The CDR3 has 19 amino acids. V was clipped by 0 bases and J by 4 bases, with 22 bases between them. Germline V gene lookup returns CDR1 GTSNPN and CDR2 SVGIG (reference sequence). CDR3 DNA sequence: TGTGCCTGGAGTGTAGTCTCCGGCAGACCTAGGAGGGGGGCCAACGTCCTGACTTTC. Protein: CAWSVVSGRPRRGANVLTF.